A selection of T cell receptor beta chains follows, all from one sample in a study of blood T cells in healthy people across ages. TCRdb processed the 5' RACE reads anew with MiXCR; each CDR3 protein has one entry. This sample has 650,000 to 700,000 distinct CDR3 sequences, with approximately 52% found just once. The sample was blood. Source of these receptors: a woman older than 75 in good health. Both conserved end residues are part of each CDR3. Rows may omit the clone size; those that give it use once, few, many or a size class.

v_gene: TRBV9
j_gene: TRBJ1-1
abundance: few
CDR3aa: CASSESPGTGKGAFF

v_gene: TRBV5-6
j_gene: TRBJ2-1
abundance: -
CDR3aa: CASSLEGRQKSSYNEQFF

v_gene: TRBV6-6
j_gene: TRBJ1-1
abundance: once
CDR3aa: CASWNTEAFF

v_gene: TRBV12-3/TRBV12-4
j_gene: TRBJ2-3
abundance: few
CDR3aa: CASSFTGGAEDTQYF

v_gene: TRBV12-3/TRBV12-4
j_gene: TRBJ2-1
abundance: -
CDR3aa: CASTPPGLAGGSRDEQFF

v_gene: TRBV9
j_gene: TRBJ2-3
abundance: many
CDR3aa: CASSVAPGLSADTQYF

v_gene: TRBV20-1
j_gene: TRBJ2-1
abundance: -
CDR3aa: CSAYPQREGLSYNEQFF

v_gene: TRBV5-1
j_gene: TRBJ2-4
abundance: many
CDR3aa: CASTADQNIQYF

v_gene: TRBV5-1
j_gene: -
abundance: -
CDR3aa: CASTQTGYNEQYF

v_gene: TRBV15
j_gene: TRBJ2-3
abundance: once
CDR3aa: CATSRDLGADTQYF

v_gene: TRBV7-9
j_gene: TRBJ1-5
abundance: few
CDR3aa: CASSSPGTGNQPQHF

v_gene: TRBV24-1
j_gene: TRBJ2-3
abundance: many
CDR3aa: CATSDWNREDTDTQYF

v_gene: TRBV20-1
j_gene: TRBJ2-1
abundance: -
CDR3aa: CSARPGTSGRNNEQFF

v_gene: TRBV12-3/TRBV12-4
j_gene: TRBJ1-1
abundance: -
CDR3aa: CASSCGNRAEAFF

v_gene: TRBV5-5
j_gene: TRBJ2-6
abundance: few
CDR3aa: CASSSRDRVFAGANVLTF

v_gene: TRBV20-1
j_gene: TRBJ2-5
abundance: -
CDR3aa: CSARTGTAKETQYF

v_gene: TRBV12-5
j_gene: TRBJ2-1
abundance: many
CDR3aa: CASGLMGGEQFF

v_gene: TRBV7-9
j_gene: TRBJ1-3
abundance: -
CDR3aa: CASSSPGGGSGNTIYF

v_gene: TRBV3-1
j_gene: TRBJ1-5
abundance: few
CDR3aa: CASSQELGLHQPQHF

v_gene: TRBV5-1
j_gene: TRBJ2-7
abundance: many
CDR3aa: CASSLYPSGSPRPTYEQYF

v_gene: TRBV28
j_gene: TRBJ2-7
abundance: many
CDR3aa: CASSQTSGTYEQYF

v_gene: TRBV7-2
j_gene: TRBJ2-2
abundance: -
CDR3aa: CASSLVLLASNTGELFF

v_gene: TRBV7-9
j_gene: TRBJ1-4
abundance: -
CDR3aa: CASRGSYNEKLFF

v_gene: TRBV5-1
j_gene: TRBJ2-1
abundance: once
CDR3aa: CASSARKSSYNEQFF

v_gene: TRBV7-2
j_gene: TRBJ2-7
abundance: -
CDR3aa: CASSLLAVSGSSYEQYF

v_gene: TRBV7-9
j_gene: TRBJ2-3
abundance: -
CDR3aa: CASSLAVGGGSTDTQYF

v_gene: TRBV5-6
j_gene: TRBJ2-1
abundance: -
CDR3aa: CASSLAGLSGQGFVNEQFF

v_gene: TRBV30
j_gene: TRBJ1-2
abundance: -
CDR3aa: CAWSGIWGATNYGYTF

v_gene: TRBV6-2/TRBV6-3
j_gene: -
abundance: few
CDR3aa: CASRRASGTYNEQYF

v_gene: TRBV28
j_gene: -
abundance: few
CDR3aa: CASSPGTSYNEQYF

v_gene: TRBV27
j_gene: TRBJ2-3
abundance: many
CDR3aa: CASTLGLGITDTQYF

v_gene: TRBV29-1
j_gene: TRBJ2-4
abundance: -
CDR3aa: CSVRETGRVGEQYF

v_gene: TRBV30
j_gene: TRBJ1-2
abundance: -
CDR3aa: CAGSVNYGYTF

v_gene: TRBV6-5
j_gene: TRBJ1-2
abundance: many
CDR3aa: CASSYKGNYGYTF

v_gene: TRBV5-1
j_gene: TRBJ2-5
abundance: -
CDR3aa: CASSLGGKDRGANERYF

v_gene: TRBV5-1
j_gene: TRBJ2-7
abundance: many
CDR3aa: CASSLETGLSYEQYF

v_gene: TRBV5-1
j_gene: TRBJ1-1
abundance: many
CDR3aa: CASSGGGGPQNTEAFF

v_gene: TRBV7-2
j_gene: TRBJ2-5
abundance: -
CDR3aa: CASSPQTEETQYF

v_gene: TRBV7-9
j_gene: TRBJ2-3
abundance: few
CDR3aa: CASSFEGGMADTQYF

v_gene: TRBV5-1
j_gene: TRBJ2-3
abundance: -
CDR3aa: CVSSIQASGTDTQYF

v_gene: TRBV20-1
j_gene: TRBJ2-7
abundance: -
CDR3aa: CSASRASGVYEQYF

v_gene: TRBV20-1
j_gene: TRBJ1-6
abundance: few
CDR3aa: CSARDRGRQGHNSPLHF

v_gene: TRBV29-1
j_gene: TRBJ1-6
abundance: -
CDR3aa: CSVTRTGEGSYNSPLHF

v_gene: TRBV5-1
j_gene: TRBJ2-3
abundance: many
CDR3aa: CASSLRLAGADTQYF

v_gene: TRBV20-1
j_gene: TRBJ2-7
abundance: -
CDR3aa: CSARGSRGGVIDEQYF

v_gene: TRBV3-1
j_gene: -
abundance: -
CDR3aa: CASSQEVRLAVSYEQYF

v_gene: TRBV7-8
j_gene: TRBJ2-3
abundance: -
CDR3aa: CASRPESDTQYF

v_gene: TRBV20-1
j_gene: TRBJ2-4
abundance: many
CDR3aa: CSALEVAATKNIQYF